Presented here are 4 T cell receptor beta chains from one specimen sequenced in a study of T cells in localized non-small cell lung cancer (dated by TCRdb to 2020 to 2021). Libraries were built with the immunoSEQ multiplex PCR assay. Imported from immuneACCESS, the table was reduced by TCRdb to in-frame sequences with V and J called. These copies leave out some clones; in studies compared against another copy, an unresolved V gene accounts for under half, and the cause of the remainder is not known. This sample gives about 13,000 clones in total; roughly 84% of them show up just once. The ten biggest clones cover 25% to 35% of the sample. The sample was peripheral blood, taken before any cancer treatment. The receptors here all came from a male donor older than 55 with stage I squamous cell lung carcinoma.

This rearrangement joins TRBV5-5 to TRBJ2-3; D is ambiguous. This CDR3 is 12 amino acids long. The germline V gene has CDR1 SGHKS and CDR2 YYEKEE (reference sequence). V lost 2 bases and J 4 bases, leaving 5 bases between the germline ends. DNA for the CDR3: TGTGCCAGCAGCTTTAGGGCAGATACGCAGTATTTT. This translates into CASSFRADTQYF.

Only one count was recorded for this clone. The chain has TRBV11-2 and TRBJ2-6; D unresolved. The V gene's germline CDR1 is SGHAT and CDR2 FQNNGV. Trimming cost V 2 bases and J 4 bases, with 21 bases left between them. The CDR3 length is 19 residues. The chain's CDR3 is CASSLFSGRSVRGANVLTF. In nucleotides, the CDR3 is TGTGCCAGCAGCTTATTCTCCGGCCGATCGGTGAGGGGGGCCAACGTCCTGACTTTC. The variable domain in full, with the rest retrieved from reference TRBV11-2 and TRBJ2-6, is EAGVAQSPRYKIIEKRQSVAFWCNPISGHATLYWYQQILGQGPKLLIQFQNNGVVDDSQLPKDRFSAERLKGVDSTLKIQPAKLEDSAVYLCASSLFSGRSVRGANVLTFGAGSRLTVL.

This chain links TRBV9 with TRBJ2-1; D ambiguous. V was shortened by 0 bases and J by 8 bases, with 12 bases between the two germline ends. From germline, CDR1 is SGDLS and CDR2 YYNGEE. The CDR3 totals 14 residues. The CDR3 DNA reads as TGTGCCAGCAGCGTAGAGGGTCTTGGGGATGAGCAGTTCTTC. It codes for CASSVEGLGDEQFF. Using reference TRBV9 and TRBJ2-1 for the parts outside the CDR3, the full variable domain is DSGVTQTPKHLITATGQRVTLRCSPRSGDLSVYWYQQSLDQGLQFLIQYYNGEERAKGNILERFSAQQFPDLHSELNLSSLELGDSALYFCASSVEGLGDEQFFGPGTRLTVL.

V usage is TRBV5-6 and J usage is TRBJ2-7; 8 nucleotides align to TRBD1. The junction had 12 bases not matched to a gene; V was cut back by 4 bases and J by 0 bases. Germline CDR1 is SGHDT and CDR2 is YYEEEE. The CDR3 sequence is 17 residues long. DNA of the CDR3: TGTGCCAGCAGCCCCCTATTGACAGGGGCTAGCTCCTACGAGCAGTACTTC. It specifies CASSPLLTGASSYEQYF.